This is a list of T cell receptor beta chains from one sample in a study of blood T cell repertoires in COVID-19. The protocol was immunoSEQ multiplex PCR, while the TCRdb copy is restricted to in-frame clones and leaves out a portion. The repertoire holds about 300,000 clones, with around 92% as singletons. The material sequenced was PBMCs or T cells enriched from blood (not recorded which). Receptors originate from a woman between 45 and 65 years old who had been exposed to COVID-19. Each CDR3 is given with its conserved first and last residue. Each record gives: V gene, J gene, clone size, D gene, CDR3 length, CDR3 DNA, CDR3 protein. D genes are given only for firm matches. Clone size is given for some rows only: seen once, a few or many times, or a class if the clone is expanded.

>TRBV7-2|TRBJ2-2|-|TRBD2|15
TGTGCCAGCAGCCCCCGACTAGCGGGGGGCGGGGAGCTGTTTTTT
CASSPRLAGGGELFF
>TRBV15|TRBJ2-6|-|-|15
TGTGCCACCAGCAGACTATTGTCTGGGGCCAACGTCCTGACTTTC
CATSRLLSGANVLTF
>TRBV5-4|TRBJ2-1|once|-|16
TGTGCCAGCAGCCCAAGTACTAGTTCCTCCTACAATGAGCAGTTCTTC
CASSPSTSSSYNEQFF
>TRBV10-3|TRBJ2-2|-|TRBD2|15
TGTGCCATCAGTGCCACGGGGGGGCCTGGCGGGGAGCTGTTTTTT
CAISATGGPGGELFF
>TRBV5-1|TRBJ1-1|-|TRBD1|13
TGCGCCAGCACGGACAGGGGAGGTACTGAAGCTTTCTTT
CASTDRGGTEAFF
>TRBV5-6|TRBJ2-5|-|TRBD2|18
TGTGCCAGTGAAACCAGGACTAGCGGGGGGAATAGCGGAGAGACCCAGTACTTC
CASETRTSGGNSGETQYF
>TRBV12-5|TRBJ1-1|-|TRBD1|14
TGTGCTAGTGGTTTGGGACCGGGACAGAGTGAAGCTTTCTTT
CASGLGPGQSEAFF
>TRBV6-5|TRBJ2-2|-|TRBD1|16
TGTGCCAGCAGTTACAGGAGGACAGGGGGAACCGGGGAGCTGTTTTTT
CASSYRRTGGTGELFF
>TRBV27|TRBJ1-2|-|TRBD1|15
TGTGCCAGCAGTTTGAGACCGGGACAGAACTATGGCTACACCTTC
CASSLRPGQNYGYTF
>TRBV19|TRBJ1-2|-|-|15
TGTGCCAGTAGTCCCCGGGGGGGCCCTGGCTATGGCTACACCTTC
CASSPRGGPGYGYTF
>TRBV27|TRBJ2-2|few|-|15
TGTGCCAGCAGTACCCGACAGACGAACACCGGGGAGCTGTTTTTT
CASSTRQTNTGELFF
>TRBV27|TRBJ1-5|-|-|16
TGTGCCAGCAGTTTAAGGCAGACACCTAGCAATCAGCCCCAGCATTTT
CASSLRQTPSNQPQHF
>TRBV6-5|TRBJ2-1|-|TRBD1|15
TGTGCCAGCAGTTCCGGGACAGGGGGATGGAATGAGCAGTTCTTC
CASSSGTGGWNEQFF
>TRBV4-2|TRBJ1-2|-|-|16
TGTGCCAGCAGCCAAGAAAATGCGGGGCGCGACTATGGCTACACCTTC
CASSQENAGRDYGYTF
>TRBV5-1|TRBJ2-1|once|-|14
TGCGCCAGCAGCTTGGGTGGGAGCTACAATGAGCAGTTCTTC
CASSLGGSYNEQFF
>TRBV4-1|TRBJ1-4|once|-|16
TGCGCCAGCAGCCAAACAGGCGCGGGGGGAAATGAAAAACTGTTTTTT
CASSQTGAGGNEKLFF
>TRBV7-9|TRBJ2-7|-|TRBD1|13
TGTGCCTCCACCGGGGACAGGGCCTACGAGCAGTACTTC
CASTGDRAYEQYF
>TRBV4-1|TRBJ2-7|-|-|14
TGCGCCAGCACCCCACTTTGGGAGTCCTACGAGCAGTACTTC
CASTPLWESYEQYF
>TRBV27|TRBJ2-1|-|TRBD1|16
TGTGCCAGCCGCTATGGGGGGACAGGTGGCTACAATGAGCAGTTCTTC
CASRYGGTGGYNEQFF
>TRBV3-1/TRBV3-2|TRBJ1-1|-|-|14
TGTGCCAGCAGCCAAGATTGGGCCAGCCACGAAGCTTTCTTT
CASSQDWASHEAFF
>TRBV5-4|TRBJ1-1|-|-|12
TGTGCCAGCGCGAGCCAAGACACTGAAGCTTTCTTT
CASASQDTEAFF
>TRBV28|TRBJ1-5|-|TRBD1|14
TGTGCCAGCAGTACACAGGGGTTATATCAGCCCCAGCATTTT
CASSTQGLYQPQHF
>TRBV4-1|TRBJ1-2|-|-|13
TGCGCCAGCAGCCAAGATCTAGGGGATGGCTACACCTTC
CASSQDLGDGYTF
>TRBV2|TRBJ2-6|-|-|15
TGTGCCTGGTCTGGGGGGGCCCCACCGTACAACGTCCTGACTTTC
CAWSGGAPPYNVLTF
>TRBV2|TRBJ1-5|-|-|17
TGTGCCAGCAGGGACCCCATGGGGGAGGATAGCAATCAGCCCCAGCATTTT
CASRDPMGEDSNQPQHF
>TRBV5-5|TRBJ1-4|-|TRBD1|16
TGTGCCAGCAGCTTAAACCCGGGACAGGGGAATGAAAAACTGTTTTTT
CASSLNPGQGNEKLFF
>TRBV2|TRBJ2-5|-|-|15
TGTGCCAGCCAACCAGGGACACCATCTCAAGAGACCCAGTACTTC
CASQPGTPSQETQYF
>TRBV2|TRBJ2-2|-|TRBD1|13
TGTGCCAGTACAGGGGGCTCGAGCGGGGAGCTGTTTTTT
CASTGGSSGELFF
>TRBV6-5|TRBJ1-5|-|TRBD1|14
TGTGCCAGCAGGGACAGGGGAAGCAATCAGCCCCAGCATTTT
CASRDRGSNQPQHF
>TRBV5-5|TRBJ1-2|-|-|12
TGTGCCAGCAGCCCTAACTACTATGGCTACACCTTC
CASSPNYYGYTF
>TRBV5-4|TRBJ1-3|-|-|17
TGTGCCAGCAGCTTGTACGGAGGTGGGCTCTCTGGAAACACCATATATTTT
CASSLYGGGLSGNTIYF
>TRBV18|TRBJ1-2|-|TRBD1|14
TGTGCCAGCTCACCTTCCGGGACAGGCGTCCGCTACACCTTC
CASSPSGTGVRYTF
>TRBV4-1|TRBJ1-2|-|-|15
TGCGCCAGCAGCCAACCGACCGCAGGCGTCTATGGCTACACCTTC
CASSQPTAGVYGYTF
>TRBV6-5|TRBJ2-1|-|-|14
TGTGCCAGCAGGGTCGGGGGGCCTACCAATGAGCAGTTCTTC
CASRVGGPTNEQFF
>TRBV19|TRBJ2-1|-|TRBD1|21
TGTGCCACTCGGGACAGGGGGCAAATAAGATCAACTATCCCGACCTACAATGAGCAGTTCTTC
CATRDRGQIRSTIPTYNEQFF
>TRBV7-2|TRBJ2-7|-|TRBD2|14
TGTGCCAGCAGCTTAGTTGCGGGGGAATACGAGCAGTACTTC
CASSLVAGEYEQYF
>TRBV3-1/TRBV3-2|TRBJ2-5|-|TRBD2|16
TGTGCCAGCAGCCCCGGTTTGCTAGCGGCACAAGAGACCCAGTACTTC
CASSPGLLAAQETQYF
>TRBV28|TRBJ1-2|-|TRBD1|15
TGTGCCAGCACCTCGATCCCAGGGGGTGACTATGGCTACACCTTC
CASTSIPGGDYGYTF
>TRBV10-3|TRBJ2-1|-|-|14
TGTGCCATCAGACCCCGGACAGACCTAAATGAGCAGTTCTTC
CAIRPRTDLNEQFF
>TRBV19|TRBJ2-2|-|TRBD1|16
TGTGCCAGTAGTATGAGGACAGGGGTAACCACCGGGGAGCTGTTTTTT
CASSMRTGVTTGELFF
>TRBV2|TRBJ2-3|-|-|12
TGTGCCAGCAGCCTCCAGCGCTATACGCAGTATTTT
CASSLQRYTQYF
>TRBV5-1|TRBJ2-7|-|TRBD1|15
TGCGCCAGCAGCCTCGCCGGGACAGGGGTTTACGAGCAGTACTTC
CASSLAGTGVYEQYF
>TRBV28|TRBJ2-1|-|TRBD2|15
TGTGCCAGCAGTTTTTGGCGGGGGGCAAACAATGAGCAGTTCTTC
CASSFWRGANNEQFF
>TRBV19|TRBJ1-1|once|TRBD1|15
TGTGCCAGTAGTATCGGGACAGGGGGCGTAACTGAAGCTTTCTTT
CASSIGTGGVTEAFF
>TRBV30|TRBJ1-2|-|-|13
TGTGCCTGGAGTGTGCGGGAGAACTATGGCTACACCTTC
CAWSVRENYGYTF
>TRBV5-1|TRBJ2-7|once|-|14
TGCGCCAGCAACCCGGGATCAAGCAATTACGAGCAGTACTTC
CASNPGSSNYEQYF
>TRBV19|TRBJ1-1|-|-|14
TGTGCCAGTAGAGATACAGGGTTTAATACTGAAGCTTTCTTT
CASRDTGFNTEAFF
>TRBV4-1|TRBJ1-2|-|-|16
TGCGCCAGCAGCCAAGAGCAGACAGCCTCTAACTATGGCTACACCTTC
CASSQEQTASNYGYTF
>TRBV28|TRBJ1-5|-|-|13
TGTGCCAGCAGGCAGGGGAGCAATCAGCCCCAGCATTTT
CASRQGSNQPQHF
>TRBV15|TRBJ2-5|-|TRBD2|17
TGTGCCACCAGCAGAGATCAGAGCGGGGGGTACCAAGAGACCCAGTACTTC
CATSRDQSGGYQETQYF
>TRBV28|TRBJ2-7|-|TRBD2|15
TGTGCCAGCAGTTTATCCTGGCGGGGGACCTACGAGCAGTACTTC
CASSLSWRGTYEQYF
>TRBV29-1|TRBJ2-1|once|TRBD2|15
TGCAGCGTAGGCGGCGGGGGACTTATTTACGATGAGCAGTTCTTC
CSVGGGGLIYDEQFF
>TRBV5-3|TRBJ1-1|-|-|16
TGTGCCAGAAGCTTGGTTTGCAGGGTATCGGACACTGAAGCTTTCTTT
CARSLVCRVSDTEAFF
>TRBV2|TRBJ1-4|few|-|13
TGTGCCAGCTCTTTGACAGGTCGGGAAAAACTGTTTTTT
CASSLTGREKLFF
>TRBV28|TRBJ2-1|-|TRBD2|18
TGTGCCAGCAGTCCCCTTTTAGCGGGGGGGCTATCATACAATGAGCAGTTCTTC
CASSPLLAGGLSYNEQFF